The source of this TCR beta chain is a study of T cells expressing NK-cell markers. This CDR3 is 17 amino acids long. With the 5' RACE reads reprocessed, TCRdb shows one record per CDR3 protein and no DNA. The sample holds 500,000 to 700,000 distinct CDR3 sequences. In regard to this clonotype: Its antigen remains unknown.

Study outcomes and limitations: Researchers report these clonotypes also headed the CD3+CD56-NKG2C+ fraction in a few donors.

Sequenced: blood T cells: a sorted CD56 or NKG2C T cell subset, CD4+ or CD8+ T cells, or bulk PBMC T cells (not recorded which). This receptor was identified in a man aged 18 to 29 in good health. The rearrangement uses TRBV12-3 or TRBV12-4 and TRBJ2-1; the D call from TCRdb, TRBD2, cannot be confirmed without DNA. This CDR3 reads CASSLALTRRPHNEQFF.